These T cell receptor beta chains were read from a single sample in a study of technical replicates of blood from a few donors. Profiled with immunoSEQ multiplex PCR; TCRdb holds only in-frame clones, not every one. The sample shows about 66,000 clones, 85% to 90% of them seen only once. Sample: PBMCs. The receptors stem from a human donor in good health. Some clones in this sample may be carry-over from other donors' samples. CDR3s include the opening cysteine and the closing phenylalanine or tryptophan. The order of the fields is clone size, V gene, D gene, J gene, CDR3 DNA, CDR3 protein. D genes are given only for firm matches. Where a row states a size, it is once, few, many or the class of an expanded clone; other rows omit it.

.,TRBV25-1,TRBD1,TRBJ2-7,TGTGCCAGCAGAGGACAGGGGCTAAGGCAGTACTTC,CASRGQGLRQYF
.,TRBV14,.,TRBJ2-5,TGTGCCAGCAGCCAAGATGCAGGGTCCCTCCAAGAGACCCAGTACTTC,CASSQDAGSLQETQYF
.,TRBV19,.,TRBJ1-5,TGTGCCAGTAGTCGGAGGCAGGGGTACAATCAGCCCCAGCATTTT,CASSRRQGYNQPQHF
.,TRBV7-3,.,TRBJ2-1,TGTGCCAGCAGCTTAGGCACGGGAACTTGGAAAAGCTCCTACAATGAGCAGTTCTTC,CASSLGTGTWKSSYNEQFF
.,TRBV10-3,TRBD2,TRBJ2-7,TGTGCCATCGGACTAGCGGGAGGAACCTACGAGCAGTACTTC,CAIGLAGGTYEQYF
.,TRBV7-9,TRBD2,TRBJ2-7,TGTGCCAGCACCGCGACTAGCGGGAGTCTTAGTGACGAGCAGTACTTC,CASTATSGSLSDEQYF
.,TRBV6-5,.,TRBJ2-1,TGTGCCAGCAGCTCCGGTAGTAAGCAGTTCTTC,CASSSGSKQFF
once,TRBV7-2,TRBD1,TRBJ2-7,TGTGCCAGCAGCTTGGACAGGGGGCCCTACGAGCAGTACTTC,CASSLDRGPYEQYF
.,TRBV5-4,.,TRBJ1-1,TGTGCCAGCAGCTTGTCGTACAGTTCCACTGAAGCTTTCTTT,CASSLSYSSTEAFF
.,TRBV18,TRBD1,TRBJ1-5,TGTGCCAGCTCAGGACCCGGGACAGGGGCCTTCAATCAGCCCCAGCATTTT,CASSGPGTGAFNQPQHF
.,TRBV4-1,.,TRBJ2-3,TGCGCCAGCAGGCCCGTAGCATTCGGGACAGATACGCAGTATTTT,CASRPVAFGTDTQYF
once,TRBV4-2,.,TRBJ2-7,TGTGCCAGCAGCCAAGGGAGCGAGCAGTACTTC,CASSQGSEQYF
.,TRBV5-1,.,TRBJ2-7,TGCGCCAGCAGCGCCTCCGGGACACCCCCGCAGTACTTC,CASSASGTPPQYF
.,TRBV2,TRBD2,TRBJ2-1,TGTGCCAGCAGTGAATACCGGACTAGCGGGAGCTACAATGAGCAGTTCTTC,CASSEYRTSGSYNEQFF
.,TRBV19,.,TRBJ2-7,TGTGCCAGTGGAGGCGGGTTCGGGGGATCGGGGTACGAGCAGTACTTC,CASGGGFGGSGYEQYF
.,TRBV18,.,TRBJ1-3,TGTGCCAGCTCACCACAAAACGGGGTCGGAAACACCATATATTTT,CASSPQNGVGNTIYF
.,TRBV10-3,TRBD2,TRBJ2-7,TGTGCCATCAGTGGGCCGGGACTCATACCCGGGGGGGAGCAGTACTTC,CAISGPGLIPGGEQYF
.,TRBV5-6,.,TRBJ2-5,TGTGCCAGCACCCGCCCGGGGGTCCAAGAGACCCAGTACTTC,CASTRPGVQETQYF
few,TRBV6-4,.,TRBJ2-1,TGTGCCAGCTCTTTAGCGGCTTACAATGAGCAGTTCTTC,CASSLAAYNEQFF
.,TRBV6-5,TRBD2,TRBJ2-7,TGTGCCACTACACCGAGCGGGGTGTCCTACGAGCAGTACTTC,CATTPSGVSYEQYF
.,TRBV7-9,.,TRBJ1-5,TGTGCCAGCAGCGCCGAGGTTGCGGGCAATCAGCCCCAGCATTTT,CASSAEVAGNQPQHF
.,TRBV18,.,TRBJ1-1,TGTGCCAGCTCATCCTCCCAGGGAATGAACACTGAAGCTTTCTTT,CASSSSQGMNTEAFF